The rows below give T cell receptor beta chains drawn from one sample of a study of OX40 agonist ivuxolimab in advanced cancers. Using immunoSEQ multiplex PCR, the repertoire was profiled, and TCRdb retains in-frame clones only, with some absent. The sample yields about 71,000 clones, roughly 81% seen once. Sample: CD4+ or CD8+ T cells sorted from blood, taken in a trial of the OX40 agonist ivuxolimab. The receptors derive from an adult with an advanced solid tumor such as melanoma, head and neck, liver or kidney cancer. CDR3s include the opening cysteine and the closing phenylalanine or tryptophan. Not every row has a clone size; where given, it reads once, few, many or a size class.

abundance: once; v_gene: TRBV5-6; j_gene: TRBJ2-6; CDR3aa: CASSFTPSGANVLTF
abundance: .; v_gene: TRBV5-1; j_gene: TRBJ2-3; CDR3aa: CASSQGTSGSGTDTQYF
abundance: once; v_gene: TRBV10-1; j_gene: TRBJ2-5; CDR3aa: CASSAGTGIRETQYF
abundance: .; v_gene: TRBV11-3; j_gene: TRBJ2-3; CDR3aa: CASSRGTSGKSTDTQYF
abundance: few; v_gene: TRBV7-6; j_gene: TRBJ1-2; CDR3aa: CASSPPGPGVGYTF
abundance: .; v_gene: TRBV10-1; j_gene: TRBJ2-7; CDR3aa: CASSQGQGLYEQYF
abundance: .; v_gene: TRBV7-3; j_gene: TRBJ2-1; CDR3aa: CASSPTGTPSSYNEQFF
abundance: .; v_gene: TRBV27; j_gene: TRBJ2-3; CDR3aa: CASSLFGRDTQYF
abundance: .; v_gene: TRBV2; j_gene: TRBJ2-7; CDR3aa: CASGRLPGLASYEQYF
abundance: once; v_gene: TRBV11-2; j_gene: TRBJ2-2; CDR3aa: CASSLDSVRLQKNTGELFF
abundance: few; v_gene: TRBV6-1; j_gene: TRBJ1-1; CDR3aa: CASSLLGGGTEAFF
abundance: .; v_gene: TRBV7-3; j_gene: TRBJ2-3; CDR3aa: CASSLMGGGTDTQYF
abundance: .; v_gene: TRBV6-1; j_gene: TRBJ1-5; CDR3aa: CASSVGGYGNQPQHF
abundance: .; v_gene: TRBV30; j_gene: TRBJ1-5; CDR3aa: CAWRGSFPNQPQHF
abundance: .; v_gene: TRBV5-5; j_gene: TRBJ1-5; CDR3aa: CASSLGGQGNQPQHF
abundance: few; v_gene: TRBV30; j_gene: TRBJ2-2; CDR3aa: CAWSSGLAGTGELFF
abundance: few; v_gene: TRBV7-8; j_gene: TRBJ1-3; CDR3aa: CASSPGTANSGNTIYF
abundance: .; v_gene: TRBV5-1; j_gene: TRBJ2-1; CDR3aa: CASSGTTSGDYNEQFF
abundance: .; v_gene: TRBV7-2; j_gene: TRBJ2-3; CDR3aa: CASSPQREGSQYF
abundance: once; v_gene: TRBV7-2; j_gene: TRBJ1-1; CDR3aa: CASSKSRSNTEAFF
abundance: .; v_gene: TRBV19; j_gene: TRBJ1-3; CDR3aa: CASSVWTAAGNTIYF
abundance: .; v_gene: TRBV5-1; j_gene: TRBJ1-1; CDR3aa: CASSALRDTEAFF
abundance: few; v_gene: TRBV6-1; j_gene: TRBJ1-6; CDR3aa: CASTPEDRASRLHF